Given below is one T cell receptor (beta chain) in context. Its antigen is still unknown. The sample belongs to a study of cytomegalovirus exposure and HLA in healthy donors. Whole-study context: Findings of an earlier analysis included more than 90 million unique TCR beta sequences from roughly 190 million T cells.

The PCR was carried out with 60 Vbeta primers and 13 Jbeta primers. Repertoires were generated with immunoSEQ multiplex PCR, while TCRdb's copy carries only in-frame clones and drops some. The table lists some 67,000 clones, over 70% of them singletons. The V gene's germline CDR1 is LNHDA and CDR2 SQIVND (reference sequence). Trimming took 4 bases from V and 9 from J; bases not matched to a gene: 10. The CDR3 consists of 15 residues. General study results and limits: What a later analysis reportedly showed was that an Asian-associated ancestry cluster had fewer N-insertions than the approximately 720-donor mean.

The sample comprised PBMCs. This receptor was identified in a man in his sixties in good health and CMV-seropositive. The V call is TRBV19, the J call TRBJ2-1; the match to TRBD2 covers 9 bases. CDR3 nucleotide sequence: TGTGCCAGTAGTACGAGACTAGCGGAGAGACCTGAGCAGTTCTTC. Protein: CASSTRLAERPEQFF.